The clone carrying this T cell receptor (beta chain) appeared many times. Antigen: not known. These data are taken from a study of molecular identifiers for immune sequencing clone quantification. Study-wide points: Effector cells kept over 98% of their molecules in clones above 20 RNA copies, while naive cells kept under 1% there.

Each CDR3 protein is one row after TCRdb ran MiXCR on the PCR reads. Seen here are about 510,000 distinct CDR3 sequences, about 22% observed once, and the top ten hold about 0.78%. V shed 4 bases, J shed 4 bases, and the junction held 8 bases outside the gene matches. CDR1 is SGDLS and CDR2 is YYNGEE in the germline V gene. This CDR3 contains 14 residues. V usage is TRBV9 and J usage is TRBJ2-7, with 7 bases matching TRBD1. This TCR came from a human donor in good health. Some libraries in this study had Jurkat cell RNA spiked in. Specimen: naive CD8+ T cells from blood, with Jurkat cell RNA spiked in. Subset noted: FACS-sorted CD8+CD4-CCR7+CD45RA+ naive T cells. CDR3 in DNA: TGTGCCAGCAGCAGCGACAGGGACGGGTACGAGCAGTACTTC. It codes for CASSSDRDGYEQYF.